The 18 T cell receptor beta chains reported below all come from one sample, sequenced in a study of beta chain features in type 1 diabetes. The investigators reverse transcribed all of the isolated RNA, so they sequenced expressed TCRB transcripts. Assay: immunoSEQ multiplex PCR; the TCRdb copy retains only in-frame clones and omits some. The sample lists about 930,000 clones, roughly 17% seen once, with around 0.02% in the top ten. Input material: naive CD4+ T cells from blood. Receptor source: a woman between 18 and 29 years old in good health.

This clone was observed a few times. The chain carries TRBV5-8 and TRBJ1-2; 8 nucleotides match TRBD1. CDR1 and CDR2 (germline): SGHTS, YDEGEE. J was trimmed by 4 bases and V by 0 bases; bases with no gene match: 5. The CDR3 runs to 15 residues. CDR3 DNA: TGTGCCAGCAGCTTGGTTCCAGGGGGCGTCTATGGCTACACCTTC. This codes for CASSLVPGGVYGYTF.

CDR3: CASSLKDEQYF. DNA for the CDR3: TGTGCCAGCAGCTTAAAGGACGAGCAGTACTTC. This chain joins TRBV7-3 and TRBJ2-7, with no clear D. CDR3 length: 11 residues. The ends were cut back, 1 base at V and 5 bases at J, with 3 bases in the middle. The germline gives CDR1 SGHTA, CDR2 FQGTGA.

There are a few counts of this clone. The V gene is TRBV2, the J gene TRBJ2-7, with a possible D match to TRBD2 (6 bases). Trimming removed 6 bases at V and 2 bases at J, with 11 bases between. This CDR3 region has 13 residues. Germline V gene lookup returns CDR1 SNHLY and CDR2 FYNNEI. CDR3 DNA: TGTGCCAGCAGGCTGGGGGGTCCCTACGAGCAGTACTTC. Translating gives CASRLGGPYEQYF.

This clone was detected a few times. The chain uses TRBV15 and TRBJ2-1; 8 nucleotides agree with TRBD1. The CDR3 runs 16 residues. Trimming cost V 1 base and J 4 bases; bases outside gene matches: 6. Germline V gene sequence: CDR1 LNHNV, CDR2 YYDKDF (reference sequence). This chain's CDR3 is CATSRGPDRGYNEQFF. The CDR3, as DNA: TGTGCCACCAGCAGAGGCCCTGACAGGGGATACAATGAGCAGTTCTTC. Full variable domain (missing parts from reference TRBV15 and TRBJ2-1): DAMVIQNPRYQVTQFGKPVTLSCSQTLNHNVMYWYQQKSSQAPKLLFHYYDKDFNNEADTPDNFQSRRPNTSFCFLDIRSPGLGDTAMYLCATSRGPDRGYNEQFFGPGTRLTVL.

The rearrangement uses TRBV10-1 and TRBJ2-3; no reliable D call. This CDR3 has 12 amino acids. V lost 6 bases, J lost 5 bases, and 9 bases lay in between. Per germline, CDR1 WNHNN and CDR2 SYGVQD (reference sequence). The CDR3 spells CASSPHGDTQYF. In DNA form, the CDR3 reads TGCGCCAGCAGCCCTCATGGAGATACGCAGTATTTT.

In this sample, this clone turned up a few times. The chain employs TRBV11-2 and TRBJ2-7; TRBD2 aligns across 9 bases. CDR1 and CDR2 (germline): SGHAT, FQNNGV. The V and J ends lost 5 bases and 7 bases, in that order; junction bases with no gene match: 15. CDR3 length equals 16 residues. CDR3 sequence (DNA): TGTGCCAGCAGCCGATCCCGGCGGGAGGGCTTGGGAGAGCAGTACTTC. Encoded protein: CASSRSRREGLGEQYF.

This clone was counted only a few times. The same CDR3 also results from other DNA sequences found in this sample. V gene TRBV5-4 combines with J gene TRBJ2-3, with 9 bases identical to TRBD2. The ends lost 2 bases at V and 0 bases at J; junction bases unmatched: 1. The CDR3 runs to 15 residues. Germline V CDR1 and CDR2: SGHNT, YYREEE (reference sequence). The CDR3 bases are TGTGCCAGCAGCTTAACTAGCGGGAGCACAGATACGCAGTATTTT. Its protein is CASSLTSGSTDTQYF.

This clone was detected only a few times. The CDR3, as DNA: TGTGCCATCAGTGGCCGACTAGCGGGCGAAGCCGAGCAGTACTTC. Protein product: CAISGRLAGEAEQYF. This chain connects TRBV10-3 to TRBJ2-7, with 10 bases lining up with TRBD2. Trimming removed 4 bases from V and 6 bases from J; junction bases left unmatched: 9. The V gene's germline CDR1 is ENHRY and CDR2 SYGVKD. The CDR3 consists of 15 residues.

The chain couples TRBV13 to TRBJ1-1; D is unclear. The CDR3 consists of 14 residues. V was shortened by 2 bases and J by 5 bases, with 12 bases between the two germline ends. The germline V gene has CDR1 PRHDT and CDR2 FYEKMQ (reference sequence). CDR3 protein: CASSLYKAGTEAFF. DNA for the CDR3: TGTGCCAGCAGCTTATATAAGGCTGGGACTGAAGCTTTCTTT. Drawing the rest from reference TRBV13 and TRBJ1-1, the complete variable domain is AAGVIQSPRHLIKEKRETATLKCYPIPRHDTVYWYQQGPGQDPQFLISFYEKMQSDKGSIPDRFSAQQFSDYHSELNMSSLELGDSALYFCASSLYKAGTEAFFGQGTRLTVV.

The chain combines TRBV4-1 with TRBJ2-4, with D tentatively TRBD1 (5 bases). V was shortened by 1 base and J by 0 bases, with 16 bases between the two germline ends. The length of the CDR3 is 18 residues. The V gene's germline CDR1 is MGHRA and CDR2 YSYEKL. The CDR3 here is CASSQGPAREGAKNIQYF. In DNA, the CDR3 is TGCGCCAGCAGCCAAGGTCCTGCCAGGGAAGGAGCCAAAAACATTCAGTACTTC.

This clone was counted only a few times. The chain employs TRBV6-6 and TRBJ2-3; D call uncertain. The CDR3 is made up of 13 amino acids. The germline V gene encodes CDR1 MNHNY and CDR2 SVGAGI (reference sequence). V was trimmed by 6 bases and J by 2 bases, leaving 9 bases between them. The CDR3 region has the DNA TGTGCCAGCAGGCAACTGAACACAGATACGCAGTATTTT. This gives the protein CASRQLNTDTQYF.

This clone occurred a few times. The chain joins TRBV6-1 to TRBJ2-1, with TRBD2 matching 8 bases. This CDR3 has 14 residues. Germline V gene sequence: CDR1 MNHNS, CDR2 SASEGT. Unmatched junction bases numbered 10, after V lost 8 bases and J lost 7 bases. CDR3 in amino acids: CASGTGGPLNEQFF. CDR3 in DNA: TGTGCCAGCGGAACGGGAGGGCCTTTGAATGAGCAGTTCTTC.

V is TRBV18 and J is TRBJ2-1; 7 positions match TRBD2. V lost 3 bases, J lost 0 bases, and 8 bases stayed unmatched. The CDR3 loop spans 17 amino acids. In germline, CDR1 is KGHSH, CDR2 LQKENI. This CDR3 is CASSPSGGGSSYNEQFF. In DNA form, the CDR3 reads TGTGCCAGCTCACCCTCAGGTGGCGGGAGCTCCTACAATGAGCAGTTCTTC.

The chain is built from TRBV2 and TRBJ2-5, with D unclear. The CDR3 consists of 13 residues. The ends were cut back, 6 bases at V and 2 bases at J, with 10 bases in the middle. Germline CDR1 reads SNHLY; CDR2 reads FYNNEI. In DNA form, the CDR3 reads TGTGCCAGCAGAGGAGACGGTCAAGAGACCCAGTACTTC. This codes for CASRGDGQETQYF.

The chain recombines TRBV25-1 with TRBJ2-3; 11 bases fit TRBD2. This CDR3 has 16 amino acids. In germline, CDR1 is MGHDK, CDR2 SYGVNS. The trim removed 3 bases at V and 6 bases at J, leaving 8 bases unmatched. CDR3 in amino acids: CASSELAGGPIDTQYF. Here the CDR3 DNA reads TGTGCCAGCAGTGAGTTAGCGGGAGGGCCGATCGATACGCAGTATTTT.

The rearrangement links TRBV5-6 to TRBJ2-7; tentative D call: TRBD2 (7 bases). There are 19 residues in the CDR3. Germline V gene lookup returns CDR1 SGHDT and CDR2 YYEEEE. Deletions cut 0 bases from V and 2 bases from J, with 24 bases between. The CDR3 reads CASSLASWTAGPLTYEQYF. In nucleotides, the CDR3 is TGTGCCAGCAGCTTGGCCAGCTGGACAGCGGGACCGCTTACCTACGAGCAGTACTTC.

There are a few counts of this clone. CDR3 in amino acids: CASSLRKGAGEKLFF. The CDR3 DNA follows: TGTGCCAGCAGCTTAAGGAAGGGGGCAGGAGAAAAACTGTTTTTT. The chain recombines TRBV13 with TRBJ1-4; TRBD1 aligns across 7 bases. The J segment lost 8 bases and the V segment lost 2 bases, leaving 8 bases of the junction unmatched. The CDR3 extends over 15 amino acids. CDR1 is PRHDT and CDR2 is FYEKMQ in the germline V gene (reference sequence).

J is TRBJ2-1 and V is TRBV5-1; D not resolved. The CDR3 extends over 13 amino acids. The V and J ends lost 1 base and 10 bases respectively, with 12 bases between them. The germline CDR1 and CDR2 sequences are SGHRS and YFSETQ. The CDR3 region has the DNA TGCGCCAGCAGCTTGTCTGATCCGACCGAGCAGTTCTTC. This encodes CASSLSDPTEQFF. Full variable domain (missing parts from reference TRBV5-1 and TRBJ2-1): KAGVTQTPRYLIKTRGQQVTLSCSPISGHRSVSWYQQTPGQGLQFLFEYFSETQRNKGNFPGRFSGRQFSNSRSEMNVSTLELGDSALYLCASSLSDPTEQFFGPGTRLTVL.